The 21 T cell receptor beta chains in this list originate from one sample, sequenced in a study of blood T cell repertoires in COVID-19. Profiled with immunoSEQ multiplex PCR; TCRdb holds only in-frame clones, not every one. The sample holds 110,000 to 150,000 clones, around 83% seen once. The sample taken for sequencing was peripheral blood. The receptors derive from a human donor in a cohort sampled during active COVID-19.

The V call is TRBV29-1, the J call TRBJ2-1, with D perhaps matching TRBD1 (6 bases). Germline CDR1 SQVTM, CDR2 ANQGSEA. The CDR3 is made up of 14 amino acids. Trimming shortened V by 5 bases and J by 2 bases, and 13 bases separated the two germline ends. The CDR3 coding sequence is TGCAGCGTTCTTCAGGGGACCCCCTACAATGAGCAGTTCTTC. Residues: CSVLQGTPYNEQFF.

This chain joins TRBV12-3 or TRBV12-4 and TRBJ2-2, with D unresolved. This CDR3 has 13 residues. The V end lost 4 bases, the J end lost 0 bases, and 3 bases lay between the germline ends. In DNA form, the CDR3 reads TGTGCCAGCAGTTCTACGAACACCGGGGAGCTGTTTTTT. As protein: CASSSTNTGELFF.

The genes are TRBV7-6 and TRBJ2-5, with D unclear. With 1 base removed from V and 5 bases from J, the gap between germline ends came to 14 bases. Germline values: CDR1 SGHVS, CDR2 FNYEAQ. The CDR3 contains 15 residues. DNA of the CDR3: TGTGCCAGCAGCTTAGGTACATCGGTGAGGGAGACCCAGTACTTC. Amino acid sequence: CASSLGTSVRETQYF. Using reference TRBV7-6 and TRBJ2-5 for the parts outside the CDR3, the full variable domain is GAGVSQSPRYKVTKRGQDVALRCDPISGHVSLYWYRQALGQGPEFLTYFNYEAQQDKSGLPNDRFSAERPEGSISTLTIQRTEQRDSAMYRCASSLGTSVRETQYFGPGTRLLVL.

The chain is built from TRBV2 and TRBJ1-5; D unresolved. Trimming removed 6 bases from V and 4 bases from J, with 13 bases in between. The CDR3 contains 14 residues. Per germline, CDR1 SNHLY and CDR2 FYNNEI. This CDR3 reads CASRTGIGNQPQHF. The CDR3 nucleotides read TGTGCCAGCAGGACCGGGATCGGGAATCAGCCCCAGCATTTT.

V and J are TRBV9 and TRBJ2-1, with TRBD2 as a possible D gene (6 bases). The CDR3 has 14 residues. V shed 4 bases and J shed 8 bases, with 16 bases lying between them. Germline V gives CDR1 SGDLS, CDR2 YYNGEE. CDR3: CASSSRLVSDEQFF. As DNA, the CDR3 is TGTGCCAGCAGCAGCCGACTAGTGAGCGATGAGCAGTTCTTC.

The CDR3 DNA sequence: TGTGCCAGTAGCCCCGACATTTACTCTGGAAACACCATATATTTT. Translated, it gives CASSPDIYSGNTIYF. The V gene is TRBV19, the J gene TRBJ1-3, with D hard to call. Germline values: CDR1 LNHDA, CDR2 SQIVND (reference sequence). Trimming left V 6 bases short and J 0 bases short, with 12 bases between. The CDR3 is 15 residues long.

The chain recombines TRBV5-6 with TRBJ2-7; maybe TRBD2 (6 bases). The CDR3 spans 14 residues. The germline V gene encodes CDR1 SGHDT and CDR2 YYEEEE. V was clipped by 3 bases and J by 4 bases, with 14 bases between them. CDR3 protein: CASSSLTRPYEQYF. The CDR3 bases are TGTGCCAGCAGCTCCCTGACTAGGCCGTACGAGCAGTACTTC.

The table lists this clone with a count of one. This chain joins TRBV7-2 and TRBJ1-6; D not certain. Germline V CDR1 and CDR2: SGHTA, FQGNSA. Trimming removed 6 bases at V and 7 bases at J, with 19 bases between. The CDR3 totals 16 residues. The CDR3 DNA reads TGTGCCAGCAGGATTACCGCCGGGAGAGGAAATTCACCCCTCCACTTT. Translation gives CASRITAGRGNSPLHF. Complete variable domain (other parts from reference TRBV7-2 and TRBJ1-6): GAGVSQSPSNKVTEKGKDVELRCDPISGHTALYWYRQSLGQGLEFLIYFQGNSAPDKSGLPSDRFSAERTGGSVSTLTIQRTQQEDSAVYLCASRITAGRGNSPLHFGNGTRLTVT.

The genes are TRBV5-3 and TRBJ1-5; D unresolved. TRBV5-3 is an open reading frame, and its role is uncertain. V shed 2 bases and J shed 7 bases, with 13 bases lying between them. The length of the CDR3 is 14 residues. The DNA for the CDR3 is TGTGCCAGAAGCTTACTAGTGGGTGCCCAGCCCCAGCATTTT. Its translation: CARSLLVGAQPQHF.

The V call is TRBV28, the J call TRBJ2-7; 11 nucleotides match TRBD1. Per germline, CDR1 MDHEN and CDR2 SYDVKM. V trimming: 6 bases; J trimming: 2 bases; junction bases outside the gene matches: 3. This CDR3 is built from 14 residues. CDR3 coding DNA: TGTGCCAGCAGGGGGACAGGGGGGACCTACGAGCAGTACTTC. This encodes CASRGTGGTYEQYF.

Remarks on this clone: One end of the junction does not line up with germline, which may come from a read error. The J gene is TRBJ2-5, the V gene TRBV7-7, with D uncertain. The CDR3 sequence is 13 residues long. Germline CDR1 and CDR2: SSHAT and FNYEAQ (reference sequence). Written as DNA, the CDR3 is TGTGCTAGCAGTAAAGATACTGCAGAGACCCAGTACTTC. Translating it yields CASSKDTAETQYF.

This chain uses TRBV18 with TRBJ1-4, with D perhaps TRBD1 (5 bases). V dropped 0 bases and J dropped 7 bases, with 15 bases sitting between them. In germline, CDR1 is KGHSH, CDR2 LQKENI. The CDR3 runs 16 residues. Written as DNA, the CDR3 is TGTGCCAGCTCACCACCGGACATTGCGAAGGGTGAAAAACTGTTTTTT. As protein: CASSPPDIAKGEKLFF.

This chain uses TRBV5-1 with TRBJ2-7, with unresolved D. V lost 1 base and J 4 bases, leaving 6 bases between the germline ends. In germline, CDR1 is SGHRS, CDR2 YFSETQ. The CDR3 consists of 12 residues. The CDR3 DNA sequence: TGCGCCAGCAGCTTGTACGGTTACGAGCAGTACTTC. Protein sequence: CASSLYGYEQYF.

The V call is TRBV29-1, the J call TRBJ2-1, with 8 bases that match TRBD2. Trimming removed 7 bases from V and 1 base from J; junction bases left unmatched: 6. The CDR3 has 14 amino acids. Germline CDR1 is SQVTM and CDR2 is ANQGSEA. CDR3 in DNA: TGCAGCGCCCTTAGCGGGAAATCCTACAATGAGCAGTTCTTC. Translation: CSALSGKSYNEQFF.

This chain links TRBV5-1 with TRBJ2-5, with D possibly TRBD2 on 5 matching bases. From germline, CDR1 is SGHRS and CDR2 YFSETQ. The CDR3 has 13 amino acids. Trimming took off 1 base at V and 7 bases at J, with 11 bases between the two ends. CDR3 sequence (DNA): TGCGCCAGCAGCTTGTCACCCGAGGGGACCCAGTACTTC. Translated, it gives CASSLSPEGTQYF.

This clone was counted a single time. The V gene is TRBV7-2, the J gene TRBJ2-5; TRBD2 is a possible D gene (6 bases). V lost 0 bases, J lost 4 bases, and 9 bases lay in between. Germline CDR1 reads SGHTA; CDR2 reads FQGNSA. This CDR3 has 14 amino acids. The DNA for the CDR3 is TGTGCCAGCAGCTTAGCGGGTAGCGGAGAGACCCAGTACTTC. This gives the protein CASSLAGSGETQYF. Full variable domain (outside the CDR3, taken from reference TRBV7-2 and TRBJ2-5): GAGVSQSPSNKVTEKGKDVELRCDPISGHTALYWYRQSLGQGLEFLIYFQGNSAPDKSGLPSDRFSAERTGGSVSTLTIQRTQQEDSAVYLCASSLAGSGETQYFGPGTRLLVL.

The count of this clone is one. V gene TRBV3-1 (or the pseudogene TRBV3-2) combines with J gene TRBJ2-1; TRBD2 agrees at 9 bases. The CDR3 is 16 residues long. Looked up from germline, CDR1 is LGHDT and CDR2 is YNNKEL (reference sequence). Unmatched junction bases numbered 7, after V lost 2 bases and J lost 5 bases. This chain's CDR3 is CASSQLSGSQNNEQFF. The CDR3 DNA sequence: TGTGCCAGCAGCCAACTTAGCGGGAGTCAAAACAATGAGCAGTTCTTC.

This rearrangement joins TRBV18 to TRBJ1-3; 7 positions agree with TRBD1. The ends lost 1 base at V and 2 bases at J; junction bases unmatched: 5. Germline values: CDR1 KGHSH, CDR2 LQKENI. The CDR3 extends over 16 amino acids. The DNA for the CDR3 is TGTGCCAGCTCACCACGGGGGACAGTAACTGGAAACACCATATATTTT. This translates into CASSPRGTVTGNTIYF.

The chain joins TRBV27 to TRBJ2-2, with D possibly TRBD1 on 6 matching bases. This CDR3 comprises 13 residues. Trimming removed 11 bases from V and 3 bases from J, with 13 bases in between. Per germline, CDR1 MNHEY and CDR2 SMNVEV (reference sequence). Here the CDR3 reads CAASTGYTGELFF. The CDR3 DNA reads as TGTGCCGCTAGCACAGGGTACACCGGGGAGCTGTTTTTT.

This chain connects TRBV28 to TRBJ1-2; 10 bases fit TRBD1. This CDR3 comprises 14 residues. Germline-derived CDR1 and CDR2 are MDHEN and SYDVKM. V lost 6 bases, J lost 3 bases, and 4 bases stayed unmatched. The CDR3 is CASRTGGADYGYTF. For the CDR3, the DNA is TGTGCCAGCAGGACAGGGGGCGCGGACTATGGCTACACCTTC.

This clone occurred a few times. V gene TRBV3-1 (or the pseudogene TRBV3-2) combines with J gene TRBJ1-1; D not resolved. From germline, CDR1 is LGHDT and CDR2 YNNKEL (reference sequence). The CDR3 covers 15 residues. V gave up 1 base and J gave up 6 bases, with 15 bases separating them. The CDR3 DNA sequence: TGTGCCAGCAGCCAAGCTTGGTCGGAACGGGCTGAAGCTTTCTTT. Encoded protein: CASSQAWSERAEAFF.